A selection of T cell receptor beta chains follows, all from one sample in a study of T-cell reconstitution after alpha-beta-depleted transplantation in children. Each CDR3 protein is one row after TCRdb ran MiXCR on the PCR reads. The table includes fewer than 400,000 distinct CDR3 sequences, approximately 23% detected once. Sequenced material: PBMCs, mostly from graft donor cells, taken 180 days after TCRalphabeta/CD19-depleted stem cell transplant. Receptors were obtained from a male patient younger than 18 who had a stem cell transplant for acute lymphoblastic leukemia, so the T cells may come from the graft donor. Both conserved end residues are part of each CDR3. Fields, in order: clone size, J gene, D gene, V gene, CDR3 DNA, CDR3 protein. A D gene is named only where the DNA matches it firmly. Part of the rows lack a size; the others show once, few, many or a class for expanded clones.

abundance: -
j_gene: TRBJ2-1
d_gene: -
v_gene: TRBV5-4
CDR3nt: TGTGCCAGCAGCTTTCTAATGTGGAGACGTGGCTACAATGAGCAGTTCTTC
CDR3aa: CASSFLMWRRGYNEQFF

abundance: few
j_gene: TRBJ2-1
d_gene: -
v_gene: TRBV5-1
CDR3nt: TGCGCCAGCAGCTTGGCAGGGTTCAATGAGCAGTTCTTC
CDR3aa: CASSLAGFNEQFF

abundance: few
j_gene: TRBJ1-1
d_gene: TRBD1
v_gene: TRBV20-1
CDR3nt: TGCAGTGCTACAGGGACAGGGTTGTTCACTGAAGCTTTCTTT
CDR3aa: CSATGTGLFTEAFF

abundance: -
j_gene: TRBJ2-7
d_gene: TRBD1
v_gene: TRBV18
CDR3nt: TGTGCCAGCTCACCGCCGGGACAGATCTACGAGCAGTACTTC
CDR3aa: CASSPPGQIYEQYF

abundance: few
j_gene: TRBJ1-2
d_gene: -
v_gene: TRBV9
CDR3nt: TGTGCCAGCAGCGAAACAGGGTTCTATGGCTACACCTTC
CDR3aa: CASSETGFYGYTF

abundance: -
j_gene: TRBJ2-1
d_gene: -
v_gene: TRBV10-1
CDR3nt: TGCGCCAGCGCCCCCCTTTCGGCGAGCGCGCAGCAGTTCTTC
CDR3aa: CASAPLSASAQQFF

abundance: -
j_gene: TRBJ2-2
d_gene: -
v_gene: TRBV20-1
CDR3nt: TGCAGTGCTAGAGATTTTCAACAGGGTGGCGACACCGGGGAGCTGTTTTTT
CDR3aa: CSARDFQQGGDTGELFF

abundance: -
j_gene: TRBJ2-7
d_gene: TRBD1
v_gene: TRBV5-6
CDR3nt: TGTGCCAGCAGCCCCCGGGGCGGGACAGGGACCCTTCGGAGCTCCTACGAGCAGTACTTC
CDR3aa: CASSPRGGTGTLRSSYEQYF

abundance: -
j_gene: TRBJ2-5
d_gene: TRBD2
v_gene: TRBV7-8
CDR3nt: TGTGCCAGCAGCTTAGGGTCCCGCCGAGGACTAGCGGGAAGGGGGGAGACCCAGTACTTC
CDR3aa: CASSLGSRRGLAGRGETQYF

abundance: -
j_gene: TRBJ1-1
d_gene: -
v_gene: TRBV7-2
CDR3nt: TGTGCCAGCAGCCTCCTTCTCCTGAACACTGAAGCTTTCTTT
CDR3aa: CASSLLLLNTEAFF

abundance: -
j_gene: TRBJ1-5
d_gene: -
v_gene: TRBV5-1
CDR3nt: TGCGCCAGCCGCCCCGGTTTTAGCAATCAGCCCCAGCATTTT
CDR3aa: CASRPGFSNQPQHF

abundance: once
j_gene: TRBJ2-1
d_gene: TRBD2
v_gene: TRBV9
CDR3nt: TGTGCCAGCAGCCTACTAGCGGGGAACCACAATGAGCAGTTCTTC
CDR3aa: CASSLLAGNHNEQFF

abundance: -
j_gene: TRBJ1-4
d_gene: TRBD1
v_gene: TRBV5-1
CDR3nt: TGCGCCAGCAGCCAGAGGACAGGACCTAATGAAAAACTGTTTTTT
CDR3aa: CASSQRTGPNEKLFF

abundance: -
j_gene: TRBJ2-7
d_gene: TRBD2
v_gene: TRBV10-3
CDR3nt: TGTGCCATCAGTGAGTGGGTAGCGGGAGTAGCCTACGAGCAGTACTTC
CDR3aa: CAISEWVAGVAYEQYF

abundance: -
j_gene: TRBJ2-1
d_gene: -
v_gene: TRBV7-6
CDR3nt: TGTGCCAGCAGCCCGGGGGCGGGAGTGGGGTACAATGAGCAGTTCTTC
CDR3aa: CASSPGAGVGYNEQFF

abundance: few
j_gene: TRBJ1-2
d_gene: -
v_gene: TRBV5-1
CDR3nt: TGCGCCAGCAGCTGGGATGCGATCTATGGCTACACCTTC
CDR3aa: CASSWDAIYGYTF

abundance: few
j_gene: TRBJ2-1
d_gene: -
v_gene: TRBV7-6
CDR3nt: TGTGCCAGCAGCCCAATGACAGGTTACAATGAGCAGTTCTTC
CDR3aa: CASSPMTGYNEQFF

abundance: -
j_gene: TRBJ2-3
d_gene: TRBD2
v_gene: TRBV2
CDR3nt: TGTGCCAGCCCGCGGGGGGCTAGCGGAAGTCGATACACAGATACGCAGTATTTT
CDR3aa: CASPRGASGSRYTDTQYF